The rows below give T cell receptor beta chains drawn from one sample of a study of cytomegalovirus exposure and HLA in healthy donors. Sequenced by immunoSEQ multiplex PCR; TCRdb stores in-frame clones only, minus some. The sample records 100,000 to 150,000 clones, just over 75% being singletons. Input material: PBMCs. These receptors came from a woman aged 45 to 65 in good health and CMV-seronegative. Each CDR3 is given with its conserved first and last residue. Fields, in order: CDR3 protein, CDR3 DNA, V gene, J gene, clone size, D gene. The D gene is left open where the match is weak. Not all rows give a size; the values are once, few, many and, for expanded clones, a class.

CDR3 protein: CAWSHVSGRGDTQYF; CDR3 DNA: TGTGCCTGGAGTCATGTTAGCGGGAGAGGTGATACGCAGTATTTT; V gene: TRBV30; J gene: TRBJ2-3; clone size: once; D gene: TRBD2
CDR3 protein: CASSYKLNTEAFF; CDR3 DNA: TGTGCCAGCAGTTACAAGTTGAACACTGAAGCTTTCTTT; V gene: TRBV28; J gene: TRBJ1-1; clone size: NA; D gene: NA
CDR3 protein: CASVETSFAGYEQFF; CDR3 DNA: TGTGCCAGCGTAGAGACTAGTTTTGCGGGATACGAGCAGTTCTTC; V gene: TRBV6-5; J gene: TRBJ2-1; clone size: NA; D gene: NA
CDR3 protein: CASSPRQGRATDTQYF; CDR3 DNA: TGTGCCAGCAGCCCCCGACAGGGTCGAGCGACAGATACGCAGTATTTT; V gene: TRBV7-6; J gene: TRBJ2-3; clone size: NA; D gene: TRBD1
CDR3 protein: CASSPVVTRRDTEAFF; CDR3 DNA: TGTGCCAGCTCCCCTGTAGTCACGAGACGGGACACTGAAGCTTTCTTT; V gene: TRBV18; J gene: TRBJ1-1; clone size: NA; D gene: NA
CDR3 protein: CASTTGTGTIGNTIYF; CDR3 DNA: TGTGCCAGCACCACAGGGACAGGGACTATTGGAAACACCATATATTTT; V gene: TRBV6-6; J gene: TRBJ1-3; clone size: few; D gene: TRBD1
CDR3 protein: CASSLTPGQGYMNTEAFF; CDR3 DNA: TGTGCCAGCAGCTTAACGCCCGGACAGGGGTACATGAACACTGAAGCTTTCTTT; V gene: TRBV11-2; J gene: TRBJ1-1; clone size: once; D gene: TRBD1
CDR3 protein: CASSNGFHEQYF; CDR3 DNA: TGTGCCAGCAGCAACGGTTTCCACGAGCAGTACTTC; V gene: TRBV21-1; J gene: TRBJ2-7; clone size: few; D gene: NA
CDR3 protein: CASSADSNQPQHF; CDR3 DNA: TGTGCCAGCAGCGCGGATAGCAATCAGCCCCAGCATTTT; V gene: TRBV6-4; J gene: TRBJ1-5; clone size: NA; D gene: NA
CDR3 protein: CASTKTGSNNQPQHF; CDR3 DNA: TGTGCCAGCACCAAGACAGGTTCGAACAATCAGCCCCAGCATTTT; V gene: TRBV28; J gene: TRBJ1-5; clone size: NA; D gene: NA